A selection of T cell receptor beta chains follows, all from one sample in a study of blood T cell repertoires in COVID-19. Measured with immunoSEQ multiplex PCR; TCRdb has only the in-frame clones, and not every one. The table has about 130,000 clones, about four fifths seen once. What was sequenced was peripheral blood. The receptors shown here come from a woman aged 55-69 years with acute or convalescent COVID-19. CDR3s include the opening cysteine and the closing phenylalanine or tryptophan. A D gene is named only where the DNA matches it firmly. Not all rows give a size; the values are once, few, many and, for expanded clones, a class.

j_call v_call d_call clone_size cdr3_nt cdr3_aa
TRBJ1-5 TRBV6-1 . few TGTGCCAGCAGTGAAGCGAGCAGGGCTCGTCAGCCCCAGCATTTT CASSEASRARQPQHF
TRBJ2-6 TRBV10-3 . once TGTGCCATCAGTGATCCGACCGGGAACTCTGGGGCCAACGTCCTGACTTTC CAISDPTGNSGANVLTF
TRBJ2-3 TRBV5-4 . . TGTGCCAGCAGCTTCGAACACCCGAGGGGCACAGATACGCAGTATTTT CASSFEHPRGTDTQYF
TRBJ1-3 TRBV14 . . TGTGCCAGCAGCCAAGGAGCGGGAAACACCATATATTTT CASSQGAGNTIYF
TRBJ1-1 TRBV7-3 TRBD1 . TGTGCCAGCAGCTCGACAGGGGAGTACACTGAAGCTTTCTTT CASSSTGEYTEAFF
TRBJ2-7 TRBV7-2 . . TGTGCCAGCAGCTTAGACCCAACGGTAACCTACGAGCAGTACTTC CASSLDPTVTYEQYF
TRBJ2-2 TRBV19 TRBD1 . TGTGCCAGTAGTATACAGGGGGCTAACACCGGGGAGCTGTTTTTT CASSIQGANTGELFF
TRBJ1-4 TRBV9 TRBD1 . TGTGCCAGCAGCGTAGGGGACAGGGACAATGAAAAACTGTTTTTT CASSVGDRDNEKLFF
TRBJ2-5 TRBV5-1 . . TGCGCCAGCAGTCGTCAAGAGACCCAGTACTTC CASSRQETQYF
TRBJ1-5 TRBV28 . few TGTGCCAGCAGAAGTGTGGACAGTTGGAATCAGCCCCAGCATTTT CASRSVDSWNQPQHF
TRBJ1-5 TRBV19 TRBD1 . TGTGCCACCACGACAGGGGGCGTGAGCAATCAGCCCCAGCATTTT CATTTGGVSNQPQHF
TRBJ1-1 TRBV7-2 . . TGTGCCAGCACCCTCTCCGGGACATTGAACACTGAAGCTTTCTTT CASTLSGTLNTEAFF
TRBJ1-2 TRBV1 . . TGCACCAGCAGCCGACAGGATGGCTATGGCTACACCTTC CTSSRQDGYGYTF
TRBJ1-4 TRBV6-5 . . TGTGCCAGCTCTGGACAGCGTTCCGAAAAACTGTTTTTT CASSGQRSEKLFF
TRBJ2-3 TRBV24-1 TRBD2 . TGTGCCACCAGTGGTCAACGGGGGGGGGTCACAGATACGCAGTATTTT CATSGQRGGVTDTQYF
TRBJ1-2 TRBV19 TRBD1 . TGTGCCAGTGGGACAGGGGGCCGAGCTAACTATGGCTACACCTTC CASGTGGRANYGYTF
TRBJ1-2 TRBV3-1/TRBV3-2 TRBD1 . TGTGCCAGCAGCCACAGGGGGAACTATGGCTACACCTTC CASSHRGNYGYTF
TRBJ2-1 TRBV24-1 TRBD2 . TGTGCCACCAGTGATCCTCTTCTGGGGGAGCGGGGGGACAATGAGCAGTTCTTC CATSDPLLGERGDNEQFF
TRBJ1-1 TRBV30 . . TGTGCCTGGAGTGTGCAAGGGGCGGCTTTCTTT CAWSVQGAAFF
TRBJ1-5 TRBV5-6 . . TGTGCCAGCAACTCTAGGCAGTATAGCAATCAGCCCCAGCATTTT CASNSRQYSNQPQHF
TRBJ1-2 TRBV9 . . TGTGCCAGCAGCGAGGGGGAATACTATGGCTACACCTTC CASSEGEYYGYTF
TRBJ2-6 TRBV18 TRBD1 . TGTGCCAGCTCCCCACGGACAGGACCCTCTGGGGCCAACGTCCTGACTTTC CASSPRTGPSGANVLTF
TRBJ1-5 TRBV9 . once TGTGCCAGCAGCGGGGGAGTGGGGAATAGCAATCAGCCCCAGCATTTT CASSGGVGNSNQPQHF
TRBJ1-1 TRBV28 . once TGTGCCAGCAAGGCAGAGTGGGGCTTCTATGAAGCTTTCTTT CASKAEWGFYEAFF
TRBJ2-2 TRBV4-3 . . TGCGCCAGCAGCCAAGATGTACTAGCTGACACCGGGGAGCTGTTTTTT CASSQDVLADTGELFF
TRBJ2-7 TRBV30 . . TGTGCCTGGAGTGTAGGGACTTACGAGCAGTACTTC CAWSVGTYEQYF
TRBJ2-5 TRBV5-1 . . TGCGCCAGCACCCCCAGCATGGCGGGGGCCCAAGAGACCCAGTACTTC CASTPSMAGAQETQYF
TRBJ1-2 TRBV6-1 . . TGTGCCAGCAGTGAAGCGGCAGCTAGGAACTATGGCTACACCTTC CASSEAAARNYGYTF
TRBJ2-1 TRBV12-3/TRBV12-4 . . TGTGCCAGCAGCCTAAGTACCCTCAATGAGCAGTTCTTC CASSLSTLNEQFF
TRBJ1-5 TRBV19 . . TGTGCCAGTTGCTCGACCCTAGTGTCGAATCAGCCCCAGCATTTT CASCSTLVSNQPQHF
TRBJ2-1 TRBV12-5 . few TGTGCTAGTGGTTTGGTAATAGGCGGGGATCAGGTCAATGAGCAGTTCTTC CASGLVIGGDQVNEQFF
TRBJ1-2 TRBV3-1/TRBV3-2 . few TGTGCCAGCAGCCAAGGAACAGGGCTTGGCTATGGCTACACCTTC CASSQGTGLGYGYTF
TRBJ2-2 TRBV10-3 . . TGTGCCATCAGTGAGGGGAGAGGCACCGGGGAGCTGTTTTTT CAISEGRGTGELFF
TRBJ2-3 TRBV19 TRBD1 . TGTGCCAGTAGTATGGACAGGGGCACAGATACGCAGTATTTT CASSMDRGTDTQYF
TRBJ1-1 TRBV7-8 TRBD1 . TGTGCCAGCAGCCCTCGACAGGGGAAGGGCACTGAAGCTTTCTTT CASSPRQGKGTEAFF
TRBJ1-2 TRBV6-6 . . TGTGCCAGCAGAGAGACATTAACTAACTATGGCTACACCTTC CASRETLTNYGYTF
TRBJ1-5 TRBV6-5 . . TGTGCCAGCACCCCAGGTCGGTTGGGAGGGCCCCAGCATTTT CASTPGRLGGPQHF
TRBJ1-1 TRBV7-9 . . TGTGCCAGCAGCTTGAGCACTGAAGCTTTCTTT CASSLSTEAFF
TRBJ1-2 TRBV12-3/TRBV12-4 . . TGTGCCAGTAGTTTAGAACAGAACTATGGCTACACCTTC CASSLEQNYGYTF